This entry concerns a single TCR beta chain. An oligonucleotide containing a UMI was ligated to the 3' end of TCR cDNA. The data are from a study of naive and memory T cell subsets. Four PCR rounds used nested alpha and beta constant region primers plus the SP2 primer. TCRdb ran MiXCR on the 5' RACE reads and lists one entry per CDR3 protein. The sample holds more than 55,000 distinct CDR3 sequences; 7.6% are singletons and the top ten take 9.8%. The CDR3 consists of 15 residues. Trimming pared 1 base from V and 6 bases from J, leaving 15 bases between. The germline CDR1 and CDR2 sequences are LNHNV and YYDKDF (reference sequence).

This TCR derives from a female donor in good health. The V and J genes are TRBV15 and TRBJ1-1; a weak D match, TRBD1 (6 bases). The CDR3 coding sequence is TGTGCCACCAGCAGAGCGTTAAGGGGGATCTCTGAAGCTTTCTTT. Protein: CATSRALRGISEAFF.